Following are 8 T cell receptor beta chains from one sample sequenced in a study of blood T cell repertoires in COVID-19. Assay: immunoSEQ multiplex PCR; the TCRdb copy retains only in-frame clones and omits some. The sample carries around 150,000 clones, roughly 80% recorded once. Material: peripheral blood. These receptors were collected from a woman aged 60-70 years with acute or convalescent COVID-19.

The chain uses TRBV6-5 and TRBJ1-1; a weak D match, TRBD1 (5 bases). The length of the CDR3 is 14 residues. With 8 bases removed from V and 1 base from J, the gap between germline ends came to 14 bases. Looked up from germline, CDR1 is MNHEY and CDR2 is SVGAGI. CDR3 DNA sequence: TGTGCCAGCCGACAACGGGGGGGGAACACTGAAGCTTTCTTT. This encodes CASRQRGGNTEAFF.

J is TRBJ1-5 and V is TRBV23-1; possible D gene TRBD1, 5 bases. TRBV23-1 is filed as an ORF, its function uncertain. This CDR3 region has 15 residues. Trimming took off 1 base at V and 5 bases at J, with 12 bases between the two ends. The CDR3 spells CASSQLSRVHQPQHF. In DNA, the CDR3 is TGCGCCAGCAGTCAATTGAGCAGGGTTCATCAGCCCCAGCATTTT.

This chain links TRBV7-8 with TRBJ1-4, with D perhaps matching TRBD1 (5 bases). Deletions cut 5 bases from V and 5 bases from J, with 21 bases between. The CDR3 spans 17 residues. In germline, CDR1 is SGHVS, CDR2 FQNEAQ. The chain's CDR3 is CASSPGQGRMRNEKLFF. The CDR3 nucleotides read TGTGCCAGCAGCCCTGGACAAGGTCGGATGAGGAATGAAAAACTGTTTTTT.

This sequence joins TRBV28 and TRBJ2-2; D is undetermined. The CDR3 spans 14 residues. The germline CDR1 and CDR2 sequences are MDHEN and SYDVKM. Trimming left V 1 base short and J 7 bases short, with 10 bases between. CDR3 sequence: CASSLLRGVGELFF. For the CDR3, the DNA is TGTGCCAGCAGTTTATTACGCGGAGTCGGGGAGCTGTTTTTT.

CDR3 DNA sequence: TGTGCCACCAAAGGCTCACCAGGGGATTACAATGAGCAGTTCTTC. Its translation: CATKGSPGDYNEQFF. The genes are TRBV24-1 and TRBJ2-1; maybe TRBD1 (6 bases). This CDR3 spans 15 amino acids. V was shortened by 8 bases and J by 4 bases, with 17 bases between the two germline ends. Germline V gene lookup returns CDR1 KGHDR and CDR2 SFDVKD.

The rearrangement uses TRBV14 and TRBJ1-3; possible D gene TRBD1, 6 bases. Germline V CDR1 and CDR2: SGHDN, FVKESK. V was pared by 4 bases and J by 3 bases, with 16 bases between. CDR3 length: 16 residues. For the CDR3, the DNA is TGTGCCAGCAGCCGCCGGGCAGGGGTTAATGGAAACACCATATATTTT. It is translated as CASSRRAGVNGNTIYF.

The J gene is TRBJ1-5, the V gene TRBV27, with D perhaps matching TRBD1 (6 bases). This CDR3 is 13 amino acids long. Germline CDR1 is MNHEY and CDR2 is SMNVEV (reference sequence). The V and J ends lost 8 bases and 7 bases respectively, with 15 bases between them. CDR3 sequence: CASGGAGSQPQHF. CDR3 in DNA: TGTGCCAGCGGGGGGGCAGGGAGCCAGCCCCAGCATTTT.

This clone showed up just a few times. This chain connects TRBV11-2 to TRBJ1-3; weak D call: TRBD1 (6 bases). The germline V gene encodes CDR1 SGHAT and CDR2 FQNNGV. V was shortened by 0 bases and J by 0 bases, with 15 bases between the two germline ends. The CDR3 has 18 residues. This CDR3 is CASSLDGGQFSSGNTIYF. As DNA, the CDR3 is TGTGCCAGCAGCTTAGATGGCGGACAGTTTAGCTCTGGAAACACCATATATTTT.